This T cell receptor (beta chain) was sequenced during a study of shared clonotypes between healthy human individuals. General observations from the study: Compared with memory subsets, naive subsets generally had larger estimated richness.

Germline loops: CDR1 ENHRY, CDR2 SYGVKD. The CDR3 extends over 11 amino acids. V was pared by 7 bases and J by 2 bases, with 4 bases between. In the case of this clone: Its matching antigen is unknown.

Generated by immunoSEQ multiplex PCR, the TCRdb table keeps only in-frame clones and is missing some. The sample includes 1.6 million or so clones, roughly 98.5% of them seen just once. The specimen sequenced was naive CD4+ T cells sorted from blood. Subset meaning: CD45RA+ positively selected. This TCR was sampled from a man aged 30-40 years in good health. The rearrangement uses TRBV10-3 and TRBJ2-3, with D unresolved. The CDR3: CAITSTDTQYF. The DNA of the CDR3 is TGTGCCATCACATCCACAGATACGCAGTATTTT.